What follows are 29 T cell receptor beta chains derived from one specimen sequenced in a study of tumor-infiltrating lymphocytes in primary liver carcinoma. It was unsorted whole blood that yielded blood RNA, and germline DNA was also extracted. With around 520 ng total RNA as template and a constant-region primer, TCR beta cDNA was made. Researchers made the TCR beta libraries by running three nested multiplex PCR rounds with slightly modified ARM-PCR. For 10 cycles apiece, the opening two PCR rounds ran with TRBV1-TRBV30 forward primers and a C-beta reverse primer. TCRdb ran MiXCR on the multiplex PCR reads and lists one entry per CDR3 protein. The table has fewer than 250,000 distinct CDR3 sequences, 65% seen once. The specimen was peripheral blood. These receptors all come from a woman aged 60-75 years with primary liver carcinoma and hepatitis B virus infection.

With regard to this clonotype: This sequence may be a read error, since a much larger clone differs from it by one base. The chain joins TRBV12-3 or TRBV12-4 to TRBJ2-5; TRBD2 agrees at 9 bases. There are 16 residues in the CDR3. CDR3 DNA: TGTGCCAGCAGTTTTCCGTTAGCGGGGGTACAAGGGACCCAGTACTTC. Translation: CASSFPLAGVQGTQYF.

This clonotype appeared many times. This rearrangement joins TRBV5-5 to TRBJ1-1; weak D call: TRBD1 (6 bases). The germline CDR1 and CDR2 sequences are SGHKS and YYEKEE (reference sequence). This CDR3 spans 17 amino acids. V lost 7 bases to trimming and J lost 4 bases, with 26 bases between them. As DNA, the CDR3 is TGTGCCAGCCGCACGACGGGGGGCCCTCGGGTGAGCACTGAAGCTTTCTTT. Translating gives CASRTTGGPRVSTEAFF.

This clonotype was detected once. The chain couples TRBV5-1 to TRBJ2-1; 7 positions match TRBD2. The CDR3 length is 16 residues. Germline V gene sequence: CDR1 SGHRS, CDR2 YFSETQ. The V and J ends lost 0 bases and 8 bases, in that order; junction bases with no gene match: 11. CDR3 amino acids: CASSLEGEGTLYEQFF. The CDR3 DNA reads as TGCGCCAGCAGCTTGGAAGGGGAGGGCACTTTATATGAGCAGTTCTTC.

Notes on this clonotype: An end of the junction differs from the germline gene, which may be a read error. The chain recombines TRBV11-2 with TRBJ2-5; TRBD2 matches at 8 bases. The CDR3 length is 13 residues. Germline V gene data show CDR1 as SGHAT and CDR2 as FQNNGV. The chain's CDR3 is CANSLNREGTHYF. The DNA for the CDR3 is TGTGCCAACAGCTTAAACCGGGAGGGGACCCACTACTTC. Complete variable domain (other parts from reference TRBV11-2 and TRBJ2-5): EAGVAQSPRYKIIEKRQSVAFWCNPISGHATLYWYQQILGQGPKLLIQFQNNGVVDDSQLPKDRFSAERLKGVDSTLKIQPAKLEDSAVYLCANSLNREGTHYFGPGTRLLVL.

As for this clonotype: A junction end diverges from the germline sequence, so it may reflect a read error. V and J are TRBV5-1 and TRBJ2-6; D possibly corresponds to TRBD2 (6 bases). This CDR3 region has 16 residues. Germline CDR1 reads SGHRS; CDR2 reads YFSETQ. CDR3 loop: CASSLEGLPGANILTF. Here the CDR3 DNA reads TGCGCTAGCAGCTTGGAGGGCCTACCTGGGGCCAACATCCTGACTTTC.

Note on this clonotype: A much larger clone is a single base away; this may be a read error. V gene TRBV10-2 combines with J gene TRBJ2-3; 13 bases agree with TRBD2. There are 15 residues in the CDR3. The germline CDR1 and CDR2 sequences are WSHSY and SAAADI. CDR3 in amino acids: CASSATSGRGDTRYF. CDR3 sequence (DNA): TGCGCCAGCAGTGCCACTAGCGGGAGGGGAGATACGCGGTATTTT.

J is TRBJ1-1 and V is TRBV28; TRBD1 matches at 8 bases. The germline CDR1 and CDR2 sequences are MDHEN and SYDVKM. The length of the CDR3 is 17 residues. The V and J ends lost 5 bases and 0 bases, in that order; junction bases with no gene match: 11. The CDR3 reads CASSTYGTGVMNTEAFF. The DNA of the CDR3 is TGTGCCAGCAGTACTTATGGGACAGGTGTCATGAACACTGAAGCTTTCTTT.

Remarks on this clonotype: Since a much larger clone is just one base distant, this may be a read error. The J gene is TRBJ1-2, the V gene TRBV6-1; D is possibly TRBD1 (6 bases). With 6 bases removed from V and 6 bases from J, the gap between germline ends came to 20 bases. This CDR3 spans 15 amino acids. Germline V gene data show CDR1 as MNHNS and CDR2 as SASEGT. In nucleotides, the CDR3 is TGTGCCAGCAGGCGGACAGACCAAACCAACAATGGCTACACCTTC. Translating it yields CASRRTDQTNNGYTF.

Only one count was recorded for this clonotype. The CDR3 loop reads CASSLSVHYEQYF. The CDR3 DNA reads as TGTGCCAGCAGCTTATCGGTTCATTACGAGCAGTACTTC. The rearrangement uses TRBV7-8 and TRBJ2-7; D remains ambiguous. Germline CDR1 and CDR2: SGHVS and FQNEAQ. Trimming shortened V by 2 bases and J by 4 bases, and 9 bases separated the two germline ends. This CDR3 is built from 13 residues.

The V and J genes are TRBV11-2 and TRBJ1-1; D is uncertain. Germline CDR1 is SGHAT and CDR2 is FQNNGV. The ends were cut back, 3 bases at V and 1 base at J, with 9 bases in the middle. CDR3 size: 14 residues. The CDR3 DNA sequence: TGTGCCAGCAGCTTTAGAGGCCGGAACACTGAAGCTTTCTTT. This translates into CASSFRGRNTEAFF. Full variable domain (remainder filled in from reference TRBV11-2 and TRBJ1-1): EAGVAQSPRYKIIEKRQSVAFWCNPISGHATLYWYQQILGQGPKLLIQFQNNGVVDDSQLPKDRFSAERLKGVDSTLKIQPAKLEDSAVYLCASSFRGRNTEAFFGQGTRLTVV.

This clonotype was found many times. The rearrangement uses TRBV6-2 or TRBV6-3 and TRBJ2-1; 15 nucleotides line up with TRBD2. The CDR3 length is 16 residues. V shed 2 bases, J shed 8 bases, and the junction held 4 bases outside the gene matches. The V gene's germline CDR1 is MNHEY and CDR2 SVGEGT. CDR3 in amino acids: CASSYRGLAGGHEQFF. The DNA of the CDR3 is TGTGCCAGCAGTTACAGGGGACTAGCGGGAGGCCATGAGCAGTTCTTC.

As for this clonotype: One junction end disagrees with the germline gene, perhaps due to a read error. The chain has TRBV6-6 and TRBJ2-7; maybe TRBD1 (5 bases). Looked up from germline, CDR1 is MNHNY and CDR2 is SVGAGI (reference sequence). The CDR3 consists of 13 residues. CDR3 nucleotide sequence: TGTGCCAGCACCAGGGAAGGCGCCTACGAGCAGGACTTC. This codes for CASTREGAYEQDF.

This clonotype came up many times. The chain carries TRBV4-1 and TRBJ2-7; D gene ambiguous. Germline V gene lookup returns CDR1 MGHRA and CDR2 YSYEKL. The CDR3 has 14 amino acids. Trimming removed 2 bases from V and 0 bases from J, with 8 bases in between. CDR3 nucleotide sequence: TGCGCCAGCAGCCAACCTCTTAGCTCCTACGAGCAGTACTTC. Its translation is CASSQPLSSYEQYF.

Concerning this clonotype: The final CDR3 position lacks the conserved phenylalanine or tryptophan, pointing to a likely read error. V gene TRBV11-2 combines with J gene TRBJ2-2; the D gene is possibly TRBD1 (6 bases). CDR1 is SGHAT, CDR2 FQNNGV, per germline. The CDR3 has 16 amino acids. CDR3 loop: CANSLLGGSNTGELFY. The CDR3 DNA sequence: TGTGCCAACAGCTTATTAGGGGGATCGAACACCGGGGAGCTGTTTTAT.

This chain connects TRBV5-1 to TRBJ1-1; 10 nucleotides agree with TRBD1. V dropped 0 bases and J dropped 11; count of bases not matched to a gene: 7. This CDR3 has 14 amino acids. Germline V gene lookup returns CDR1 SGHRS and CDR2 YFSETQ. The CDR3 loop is CASSLADRGRRAFF. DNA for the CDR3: TGCGCCAGCAGCTTGGCTGACAGGGGGCGCAGGGCTTTCTTT. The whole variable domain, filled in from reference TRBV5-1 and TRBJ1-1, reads KAGVTQTPRYLIKTRGQQVTLSCSPISGHRSVSWYQQTPGQGLQFLFEYFSETQRNKGNFPGRFSGRQFSNSRSEMNVSTLELGDSALYLCASSLADRGRRAFFGQGTRLTVV.

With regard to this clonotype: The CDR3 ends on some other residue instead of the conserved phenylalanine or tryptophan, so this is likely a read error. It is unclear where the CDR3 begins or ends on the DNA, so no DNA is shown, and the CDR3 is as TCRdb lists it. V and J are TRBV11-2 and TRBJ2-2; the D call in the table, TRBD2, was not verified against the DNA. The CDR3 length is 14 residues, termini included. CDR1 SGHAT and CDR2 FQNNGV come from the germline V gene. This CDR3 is CASSRREGSGELFL.

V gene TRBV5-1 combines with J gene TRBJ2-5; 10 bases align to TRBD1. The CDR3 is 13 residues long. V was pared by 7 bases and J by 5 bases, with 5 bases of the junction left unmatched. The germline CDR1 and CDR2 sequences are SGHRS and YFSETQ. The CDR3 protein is CASCQDRGETQYF. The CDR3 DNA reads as TGCGCCAGCTGTCAGGACAGGGGGGAGACCCAGTACTTC.

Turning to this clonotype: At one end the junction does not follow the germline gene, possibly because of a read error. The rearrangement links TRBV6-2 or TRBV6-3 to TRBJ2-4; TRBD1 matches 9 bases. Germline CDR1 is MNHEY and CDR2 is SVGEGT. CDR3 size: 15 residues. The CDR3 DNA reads TGTGCCAGCAGTTCCACCGGGACAGGGAAAAAAATTCAGTACTTC. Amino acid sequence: CASSSTGTGKKIQYF.

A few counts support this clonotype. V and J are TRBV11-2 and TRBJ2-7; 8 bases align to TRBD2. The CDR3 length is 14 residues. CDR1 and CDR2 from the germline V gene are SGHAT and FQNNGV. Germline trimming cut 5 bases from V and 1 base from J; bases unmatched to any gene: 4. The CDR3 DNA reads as TGTGCCAGCAGCCCCAGCGGGAGATCCTACGAGCAGTACTTC. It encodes CASSPSGRSYEQYF.

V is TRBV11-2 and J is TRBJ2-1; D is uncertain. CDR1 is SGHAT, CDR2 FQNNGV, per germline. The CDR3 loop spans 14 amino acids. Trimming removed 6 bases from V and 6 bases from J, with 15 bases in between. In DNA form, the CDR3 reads TGTGCCAGCAGTTTATTGGCTAACCTCAATGAGCAGTTCTTC. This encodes CASSLLANLNEQFF.

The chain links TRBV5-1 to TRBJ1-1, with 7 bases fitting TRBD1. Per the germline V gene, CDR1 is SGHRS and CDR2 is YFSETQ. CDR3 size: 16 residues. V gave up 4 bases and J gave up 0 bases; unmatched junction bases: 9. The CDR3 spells CASSPMGTVMNTEAFF. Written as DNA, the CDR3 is TGCGCCAGCAGCCCGATGGGGACAGTCATGAACACTGAAGCTTTCTTT.

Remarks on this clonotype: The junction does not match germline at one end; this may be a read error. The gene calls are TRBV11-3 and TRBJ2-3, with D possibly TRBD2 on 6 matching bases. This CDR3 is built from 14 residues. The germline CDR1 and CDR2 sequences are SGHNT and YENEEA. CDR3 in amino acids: CASSFYGRGDTRYF. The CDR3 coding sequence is TGTGCCAGCAGCTTCTACGGGAGAGGAGATACGCGGTATTTT.

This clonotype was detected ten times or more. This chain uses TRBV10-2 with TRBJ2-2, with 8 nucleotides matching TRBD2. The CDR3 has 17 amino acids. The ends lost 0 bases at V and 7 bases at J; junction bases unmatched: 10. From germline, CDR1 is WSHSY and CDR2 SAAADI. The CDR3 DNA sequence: TGCGCCAGCAGTGAGTCGCCGGGGGGGACGGCCAGCGGGGAGCTGTTTTTT. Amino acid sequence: CASSESPGGTASGELFF.

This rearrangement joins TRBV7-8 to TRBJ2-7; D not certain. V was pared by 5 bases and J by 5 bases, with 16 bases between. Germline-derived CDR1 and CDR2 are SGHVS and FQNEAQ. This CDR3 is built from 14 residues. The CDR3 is CASSPTTLSDEQYF. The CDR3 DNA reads TGTGCCAGCAGCCCAACGACTTTGAGCGACGAGCAGTACTTC.

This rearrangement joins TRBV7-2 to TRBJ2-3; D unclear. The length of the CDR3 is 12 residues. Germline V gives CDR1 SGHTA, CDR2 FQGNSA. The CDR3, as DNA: TGTTCGGACGGAACTAGCACAGATACGCAGTATTTT. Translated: CSDGTSTDTQYF.

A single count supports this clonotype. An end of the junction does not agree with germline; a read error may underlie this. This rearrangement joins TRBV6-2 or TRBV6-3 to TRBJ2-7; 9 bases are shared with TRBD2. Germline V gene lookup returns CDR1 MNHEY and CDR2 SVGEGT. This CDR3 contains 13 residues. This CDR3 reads CASSPGLACEQYF. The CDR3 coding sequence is TGTGCCAGCAGCCCCGGACTAGCGTGCGAGCAGTATTTC.

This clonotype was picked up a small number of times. The CDR3 DNA follows: TGTGCCAGCAGCTTTGGACAGAGGTCCTACGAGCAGTACTTC. It codes for CASSFGQRSYEQYF. The V gene is TRBV5-4, the J gene TRBJ2-7; a weak D match, TRBD1 (6 bases). The CDR3 consists of 14 residues. V was pared by 2 bases and J by 1 base, with 10 bases between. The germline gives CDR1 SGHNT, CDR2 YYREEE (reference sequence).

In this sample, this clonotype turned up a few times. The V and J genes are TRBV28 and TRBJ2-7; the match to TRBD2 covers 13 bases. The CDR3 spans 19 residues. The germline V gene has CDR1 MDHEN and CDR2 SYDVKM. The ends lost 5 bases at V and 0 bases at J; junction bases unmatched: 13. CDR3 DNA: TGTGCCAGCAGTCCCACCCCCGGGACTAGCGGGACCCTCTCCTACGAGCAGTACTTC. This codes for CASSPTPGTSGTLSYEQYF.

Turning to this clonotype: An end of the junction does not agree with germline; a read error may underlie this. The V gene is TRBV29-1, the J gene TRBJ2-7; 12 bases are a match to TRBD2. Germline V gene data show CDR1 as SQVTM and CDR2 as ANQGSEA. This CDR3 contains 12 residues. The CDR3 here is CNATSGSYERYF. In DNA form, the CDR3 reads TGCAACGCGACTAGCGGGAGTTACGAGCGGTACTTC.